This T cell receptor beta chain was documented in a study of CD8 T cells in Susac syndrome. V was shortened by 3 bases and J by 9 bases, with 8 bases between the two germline ends. This CDR3 contains 11 residues. cDNA came from about 0.5 to 1 ug RNA primed by random hexamers. TCRdb re-called the immunoSEQ multiplex PCR reads with MiXCR, one entry per CDR3 protein. The data contain approximately 170,000 distinct CDR3 sequences, roughly 93% of them singletons. Sequencing targeted TCR beta in blood CD8+ and CD4+ T cells. TEMRA cells were FACS-enriched, unlike CD8+ and CD4+ T cells, which were negatively isolated.

This chain joins TRBV23-1 and TRBJ1-2; D is uncertain. TRBV23-1 carries the ORF label, with uncertain function. This TCR came from a human donor in good health. Sequenced sample: CD4+ T cells from PBMCs. CDR3 nucleotides: TGCGCCAGCAGTCAGAGGATGCGCTACACCTTC. This encodes CASSQRMRYTF.